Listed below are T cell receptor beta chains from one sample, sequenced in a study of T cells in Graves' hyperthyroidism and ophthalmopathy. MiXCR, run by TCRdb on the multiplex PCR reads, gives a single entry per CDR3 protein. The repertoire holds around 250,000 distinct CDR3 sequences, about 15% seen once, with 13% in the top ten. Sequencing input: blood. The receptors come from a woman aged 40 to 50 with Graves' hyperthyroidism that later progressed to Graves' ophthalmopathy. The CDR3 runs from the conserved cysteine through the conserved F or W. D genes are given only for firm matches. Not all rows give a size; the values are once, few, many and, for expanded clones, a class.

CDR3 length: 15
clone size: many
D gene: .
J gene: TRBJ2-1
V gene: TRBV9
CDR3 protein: CASSVASLAYNEQFF
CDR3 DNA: TGTGCCAGCAGCGTAGCGTCCCTAGCCTACAATGAGCAGTTCTTC

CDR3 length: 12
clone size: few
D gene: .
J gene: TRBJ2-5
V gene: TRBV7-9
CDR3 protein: CASSPGSETQYF
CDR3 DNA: TGTGCCAGCAGCCCCGGTTCGGAGACCCAGTACTTC

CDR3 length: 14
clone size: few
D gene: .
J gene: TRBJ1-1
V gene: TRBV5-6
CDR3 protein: CASSLGQDLTEAFF
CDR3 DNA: TGTGCCAGCAGCTTGGGACAGGATCTAACTGAAGCTTTCTTT

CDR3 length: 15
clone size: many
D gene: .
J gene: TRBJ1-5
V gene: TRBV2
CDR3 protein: CASLKGIYSNQPQHF
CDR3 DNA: TGTGCCAGCCTCAAGGGTATTTATAGCAATCAGCCCCAGCATTTT

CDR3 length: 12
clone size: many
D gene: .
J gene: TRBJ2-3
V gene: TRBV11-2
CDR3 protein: CASSLNGEGQYF
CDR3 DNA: TGTGCCAGCAGCTTAAACGGAGAGGGTCAGTATTTT

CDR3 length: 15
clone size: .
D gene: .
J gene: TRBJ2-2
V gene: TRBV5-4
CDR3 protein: CASSFDTGNAGELFF
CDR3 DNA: TGTGCCAGCAGCTTTGACACCGGGAACGCCGGGGAGCTGTTTTTT

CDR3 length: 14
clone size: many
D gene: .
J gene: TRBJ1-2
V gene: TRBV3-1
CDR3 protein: CASSQEGVADGYTF
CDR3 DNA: TGTGCCAGCAGCCAAGAGGGGGTTGCTGATGGCTACACCTTC

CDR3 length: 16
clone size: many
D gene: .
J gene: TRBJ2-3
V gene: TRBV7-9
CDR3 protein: CASSWPRSSDQDTQYF
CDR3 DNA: TGTGCCAGCAGCTGGCCGCGCTCCTCCGACCAAGATACGCAGTATTTT

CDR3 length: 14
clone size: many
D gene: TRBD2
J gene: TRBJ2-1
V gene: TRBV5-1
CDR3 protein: CASSLASGSSEQFF
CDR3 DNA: TGCGCCAGCAGCTTGGCTAGCGGGAGTAGTGAGCAGTTCTTC

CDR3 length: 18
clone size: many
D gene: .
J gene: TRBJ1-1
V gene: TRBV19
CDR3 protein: CASSTRSYSGPRDTEAFF
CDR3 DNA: TGTGCCAGTAGTACACGATCGTACAGCGGACCTAGAGACACTGAAGCTTTCTTT

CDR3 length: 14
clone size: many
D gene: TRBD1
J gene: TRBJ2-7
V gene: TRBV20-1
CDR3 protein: CSALGGTGEYEQYF
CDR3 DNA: TGCAGTGCCCTTGGGGGGACAGGGGAGTACGAGCAGTACTTC

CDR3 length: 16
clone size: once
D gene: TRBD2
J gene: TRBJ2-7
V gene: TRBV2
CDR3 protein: CASSEIGGRAAYEQYF
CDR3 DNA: TGTGCCAGCAGTGAAATAGGCGGGAGGGCGGCGTACGAGCAGTACTTC

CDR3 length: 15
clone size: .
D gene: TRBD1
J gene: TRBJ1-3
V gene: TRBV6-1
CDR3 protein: CASTIDRGLGNTIYF
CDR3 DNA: TGTGCCAGCACCATCGACAGGGGGCTCGGAAACACCATATATTTT

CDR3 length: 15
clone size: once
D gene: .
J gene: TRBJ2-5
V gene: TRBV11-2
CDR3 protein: CASSLGQGGQETQYF
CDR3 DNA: TGTGCCAGCAGCTTAGGGCAGGGGGGTCAAGAGACCCAGTACTTC

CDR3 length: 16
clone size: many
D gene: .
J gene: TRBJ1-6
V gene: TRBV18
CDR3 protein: CASSPGPTGYNSPLHF
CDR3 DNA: TGTGCCAGCTCACCAGGGCCGACAGGCTATAATTCACCCCTCCACTTT

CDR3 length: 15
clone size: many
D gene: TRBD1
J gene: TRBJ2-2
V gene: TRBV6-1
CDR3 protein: CASSVSTGETGELFF
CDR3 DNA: TGTGCCAGCAGTGTTAGCACAGGGGAGACCGGGGAGCTGTTTTTT

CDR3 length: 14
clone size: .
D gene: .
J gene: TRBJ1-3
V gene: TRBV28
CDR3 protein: CASSLQNSGNTIYF
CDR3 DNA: TGTGCCAGCAGTTTACAAAACTCTGGAAACACCATATATTTT

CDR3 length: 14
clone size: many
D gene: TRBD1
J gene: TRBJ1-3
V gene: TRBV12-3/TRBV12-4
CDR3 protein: CASGDRGSGNTIYF
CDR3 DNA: TGTGCCAGCGGGGACAGAGGATCTGGAAACACCATATATTTT

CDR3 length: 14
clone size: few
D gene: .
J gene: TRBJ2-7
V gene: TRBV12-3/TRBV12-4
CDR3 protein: CASSTRYPSYEQYF
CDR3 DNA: TGTGCCAGCAGTACTAGGTACCCCTCCTACGAGCAGTACTTC

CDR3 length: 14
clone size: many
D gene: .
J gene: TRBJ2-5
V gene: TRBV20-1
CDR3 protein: CSARERSPQETQYF
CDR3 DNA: TGCAGTGCTAGAGAGCGGTCCCCACAAGAGACCCAGTACTTC

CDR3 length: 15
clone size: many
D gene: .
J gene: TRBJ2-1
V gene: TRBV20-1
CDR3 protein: CSARDPGTSYNEQFF
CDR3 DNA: TGCAGTGCTAGAGATCCCGGGACCTCCTACAATGAGCAGTTCTTC

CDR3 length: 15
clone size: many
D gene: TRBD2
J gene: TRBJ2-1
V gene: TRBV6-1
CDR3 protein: CASRTTSGVWNEQFF
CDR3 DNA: TGTGCCAGCAGGACGACTAGCGGGGTTTGGAATGAGCAGTTCTTC

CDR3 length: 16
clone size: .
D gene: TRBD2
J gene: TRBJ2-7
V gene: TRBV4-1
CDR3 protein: CASSQDGLAVSYEQYF
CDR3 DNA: TGCGCCAGCAGCCAGGACGGACTAGCGGTGTCCTACGAGCAGTACTTC

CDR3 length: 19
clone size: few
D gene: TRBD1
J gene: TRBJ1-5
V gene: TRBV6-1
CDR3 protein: CASSPYSGTGIIYAQPQHF
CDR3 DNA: TGTGCCAGCAGCCCATACTCCGGGACAGGGATTATATACGCTCAGCCCCAGCATTTT

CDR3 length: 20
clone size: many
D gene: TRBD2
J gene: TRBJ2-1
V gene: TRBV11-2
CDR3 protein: CASRTYQGTSGRGSYNEQFF
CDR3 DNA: TGTGCCAGCAGAACATATCAGGGGACTAGCGGGAGAGGGTCCTACAATGAGCAGTTCTTC

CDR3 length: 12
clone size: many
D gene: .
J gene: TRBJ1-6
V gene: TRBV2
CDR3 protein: CASKKGEKPLHF
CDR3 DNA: TGTGCCAGCAAGAAGGGGGAAAAACCCCTCCACTTT

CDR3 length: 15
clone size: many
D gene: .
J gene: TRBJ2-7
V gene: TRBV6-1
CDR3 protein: CASSYGTAWDHEQYF
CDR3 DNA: TGTGCCAGCAGTTACGGGACGGCGTGGGACCACGAGCAGTACTTC

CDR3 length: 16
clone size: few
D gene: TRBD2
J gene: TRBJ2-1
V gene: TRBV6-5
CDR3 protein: CASSYLAGGLGNEQFF
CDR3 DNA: TGTGCCAGCAGTTACTTAGCGGGAGGGTTGGGTAATGAGCAGTTCTTC

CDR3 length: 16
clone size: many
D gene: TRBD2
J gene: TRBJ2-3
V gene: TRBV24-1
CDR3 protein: CATSDFAGGVTDTQYF
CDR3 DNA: TGTGCCACCAGTGATTTCGCGGGAGGGGTGACAGATACGCAGTATTTT

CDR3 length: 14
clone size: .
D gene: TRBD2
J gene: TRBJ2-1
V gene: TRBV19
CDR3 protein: CASGEREGFGEQFF
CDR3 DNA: TGTGCCTCGGGTGAGAGGGAGGGGTTCGGTGAGCAGTTCTTC

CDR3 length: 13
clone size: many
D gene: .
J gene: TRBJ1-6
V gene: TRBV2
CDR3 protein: CASSEQANSPLHF
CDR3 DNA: TGTGCCAGCAGTGAACAGGCTAATTCACCCCTCCACTTT

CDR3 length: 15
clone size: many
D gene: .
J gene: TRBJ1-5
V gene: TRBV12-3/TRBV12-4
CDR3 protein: CASSFAGSSNQPQHF
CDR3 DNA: TGTGCCAGCAGTTTCGCAGGCTCAAGCAATCAGCCCCAGCATTTT

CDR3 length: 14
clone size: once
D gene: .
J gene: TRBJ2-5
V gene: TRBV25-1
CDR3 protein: CASTLGGNQETQYF
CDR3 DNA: TGTGCCAGCACCTTAGGAGGCAACCAAGAGACCCAGTACTTC

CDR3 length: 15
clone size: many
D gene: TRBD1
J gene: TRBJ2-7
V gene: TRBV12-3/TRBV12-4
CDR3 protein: CASTITGTGNYEQYF
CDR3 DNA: TGTGCCAGCACAATAACAGGGACAGGGAACTACGAGCAGTACTTC

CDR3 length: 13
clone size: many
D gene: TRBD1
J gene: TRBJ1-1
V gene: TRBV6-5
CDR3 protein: CASSKGADTEAFF
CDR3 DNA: TGTGCCAGCAGCAAGGGGGCGGACACTGAAGCTTTCTTT

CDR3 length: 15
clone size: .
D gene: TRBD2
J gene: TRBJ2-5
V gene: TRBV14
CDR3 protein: CASSQGTSVQETQYF
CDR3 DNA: TGTGCCAGCAGCCAGGGGACTAGCGTACAAGAGACCCAGTACTTC

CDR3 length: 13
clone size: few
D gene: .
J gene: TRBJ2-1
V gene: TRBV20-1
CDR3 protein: CSASGNSYNEQFF
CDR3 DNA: TGCAGTGCTAGCGGGAACTCCTACAATGAGCAGTTCTTC